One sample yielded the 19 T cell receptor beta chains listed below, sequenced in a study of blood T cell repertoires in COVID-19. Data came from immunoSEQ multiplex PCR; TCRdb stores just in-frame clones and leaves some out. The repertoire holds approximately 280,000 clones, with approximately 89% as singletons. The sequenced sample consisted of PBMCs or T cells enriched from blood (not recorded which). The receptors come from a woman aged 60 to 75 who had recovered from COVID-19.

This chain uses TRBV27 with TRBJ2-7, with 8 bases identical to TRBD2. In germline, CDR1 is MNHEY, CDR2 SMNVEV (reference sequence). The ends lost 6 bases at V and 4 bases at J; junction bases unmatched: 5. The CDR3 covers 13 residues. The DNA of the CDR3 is TGTGCCAGCAGACTAGCGGAAAATTACGAGCAGTACTTC. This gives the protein CASRLAENYEQYF.

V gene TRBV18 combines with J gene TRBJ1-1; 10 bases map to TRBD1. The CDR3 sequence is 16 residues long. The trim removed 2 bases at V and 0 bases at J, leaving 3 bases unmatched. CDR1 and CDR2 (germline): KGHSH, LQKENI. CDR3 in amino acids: CASSPRDRGMNTEAFF. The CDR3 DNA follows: TGTGCCAGCTCACCAAGGGACAGGGGTATGAACACTGAAGCTTTCTTT. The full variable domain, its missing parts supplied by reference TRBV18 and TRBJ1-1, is NAGVMQNPRHLVRRRGQEARLRCSPMKGHSHVYWYRQLPEEGLKFMVYLQKENIIDESGMPKERFSAEFPKEGPSILRIQQVVRGDSAAYFCASSPRDRGMNTEAFFGQGTRLTVV.

The CDR3 DNA sequence: TGTGCCAGCAGTTTGGAGGGCTTGGGGCAGCCCCAGCATTTT. As protein: CASSLEGLGQPQHF. The chain has TRBV27 and TRBJ1-5, with D hard to call. The germline gives CDR1 MNHEY, CDR2 SMNVEV (reference sequence). V shed 3 bases and J shed 7 bases, with 13 bases lying between them. This CDR3 is built from 14 residues.

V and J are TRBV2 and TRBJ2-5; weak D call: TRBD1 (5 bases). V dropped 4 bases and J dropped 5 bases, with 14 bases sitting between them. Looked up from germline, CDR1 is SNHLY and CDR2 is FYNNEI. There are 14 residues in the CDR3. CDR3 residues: CASSGLAGSETQYF. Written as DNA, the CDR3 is TGTGCCAGCAGTGGTCTTGCAGGGTCGGAGACCCAGTACTTC.

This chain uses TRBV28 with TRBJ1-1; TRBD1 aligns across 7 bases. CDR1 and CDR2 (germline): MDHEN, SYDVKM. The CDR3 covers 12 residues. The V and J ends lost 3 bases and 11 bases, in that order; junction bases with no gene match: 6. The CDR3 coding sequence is TGTGCCAGCAGTTTTGGGGACAGAGCTGCTTTCTTT. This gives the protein CASSFGDRAAFF.

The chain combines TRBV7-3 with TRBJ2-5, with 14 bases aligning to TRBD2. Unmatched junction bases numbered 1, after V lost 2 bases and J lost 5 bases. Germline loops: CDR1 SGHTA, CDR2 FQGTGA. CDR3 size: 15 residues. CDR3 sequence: CASSLGLAGGETQYF. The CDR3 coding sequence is TGTGCCAGCAGCTTAGGACTAGCGGGAGGTGAGACCCAGTACTTC.

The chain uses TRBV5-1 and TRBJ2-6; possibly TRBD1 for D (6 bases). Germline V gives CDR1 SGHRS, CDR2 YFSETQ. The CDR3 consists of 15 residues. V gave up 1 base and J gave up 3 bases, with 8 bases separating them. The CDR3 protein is CASSLKGVGANVLTF. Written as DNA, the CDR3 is TGCGCCAGCAGCTTGAAGGGGGTTGGGGCCAACGTCCTGACTTTC.

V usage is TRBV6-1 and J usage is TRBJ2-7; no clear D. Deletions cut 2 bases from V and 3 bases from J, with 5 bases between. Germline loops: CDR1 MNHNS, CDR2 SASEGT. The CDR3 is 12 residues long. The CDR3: CASSESHYEQYF. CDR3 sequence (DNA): TGTGCCAGCAGTGAATCCCACTACGAGCAGTACTTC.

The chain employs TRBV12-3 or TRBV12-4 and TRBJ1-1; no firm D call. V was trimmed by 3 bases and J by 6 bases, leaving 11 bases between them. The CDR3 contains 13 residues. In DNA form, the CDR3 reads TGTGCCAGCAGTTTGGTGGGGAGCGCTGAAGCTTTCTTT. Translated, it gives CASSLVGSAEAFF.

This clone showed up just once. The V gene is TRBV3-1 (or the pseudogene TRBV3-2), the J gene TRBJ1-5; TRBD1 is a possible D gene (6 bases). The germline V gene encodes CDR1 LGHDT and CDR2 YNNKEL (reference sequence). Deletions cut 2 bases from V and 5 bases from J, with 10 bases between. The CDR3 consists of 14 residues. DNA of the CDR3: TGTGCCAGCAGCCAAAGTTCAGGGGATCAGCCCCAGCATTTT. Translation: CASSQSSGDQPQHF.

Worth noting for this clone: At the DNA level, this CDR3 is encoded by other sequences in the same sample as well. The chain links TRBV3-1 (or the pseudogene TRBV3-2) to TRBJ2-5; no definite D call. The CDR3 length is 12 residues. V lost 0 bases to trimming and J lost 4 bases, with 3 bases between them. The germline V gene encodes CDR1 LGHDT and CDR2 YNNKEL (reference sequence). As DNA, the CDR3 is TGTGCCAGCAGCCAAGATCTAGAGACCCAGTACTTC. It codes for CASSQDLETQYF.

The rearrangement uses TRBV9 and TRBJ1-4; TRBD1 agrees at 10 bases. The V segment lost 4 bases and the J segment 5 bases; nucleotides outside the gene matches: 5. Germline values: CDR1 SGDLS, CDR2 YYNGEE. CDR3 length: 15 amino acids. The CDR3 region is CASSTGQGGNEKLFF. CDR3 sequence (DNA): TGTGCCAGCAGCACAGGACAGGGGGGGAATGAAAAACTGTTTTTT.

The CDR3, as DNA: TGTGCCAGCAGCGGACTAGCGGGAGTTCCTAATGAGCAGTTCTTC. Protein: CASSGLAGVPNEQFF. The chain links TRBV9 to TRBJ2-1; 12 nucleotides line up with TRBD2. Germline CDR1 SGDLS, CDR2 YYNGEE. V lost 3 bases and J lost 7; bases outside the gene matches: 5. The CDR3 length is 15 residues.

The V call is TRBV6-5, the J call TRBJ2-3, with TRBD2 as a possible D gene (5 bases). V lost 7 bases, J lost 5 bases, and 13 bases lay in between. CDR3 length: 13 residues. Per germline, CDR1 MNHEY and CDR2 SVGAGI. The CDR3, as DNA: TGTGCCAGCAACGAGGGAGCAAGAGATACGCAGTATTTT. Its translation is CASNEGARDTQYF.

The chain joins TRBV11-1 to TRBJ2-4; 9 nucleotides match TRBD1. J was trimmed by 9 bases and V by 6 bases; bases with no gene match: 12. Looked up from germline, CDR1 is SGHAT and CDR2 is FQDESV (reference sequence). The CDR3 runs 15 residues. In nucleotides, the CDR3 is TGTGCCAGCAGTTCCGGACAGGGGAGTCGAGGCATTCAGTACTTC. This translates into CASSSGQGSRGIQYF.

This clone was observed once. The CDR3 DNA reads as TGTGCCACACACCCAGGTTTCCCATCTGGAAACACCATATATTTT. Translation gives CATHPGFPSGNTIYF. The chain joins TRBV28 to TRBJ1-3; D gene ambiguous. CDR3 length equals 15 residues. CDR1 is MDHEN and CDR2 is SYDVKM in the germline V gene. V dropped 10 bases and J dropped 1 base, with 17 bases sitting between them.

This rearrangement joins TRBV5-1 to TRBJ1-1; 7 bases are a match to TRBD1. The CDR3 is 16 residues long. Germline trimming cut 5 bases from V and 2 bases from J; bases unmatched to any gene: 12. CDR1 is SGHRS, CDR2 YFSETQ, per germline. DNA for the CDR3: TGCGCCAGCAGACTAGCATCGGGACAGAAAAACACTGAAGCTTTCTTT. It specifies CASRLASGQKNTEAFF.

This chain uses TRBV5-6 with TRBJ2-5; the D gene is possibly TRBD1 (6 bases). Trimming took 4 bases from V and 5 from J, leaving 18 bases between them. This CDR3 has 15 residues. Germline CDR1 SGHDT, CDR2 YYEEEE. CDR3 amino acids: CASSGTRNPEETQYF. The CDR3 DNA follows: TGTGCCAGCAGCGGGACAAGAAATCCCGAGGAGACCCAGTACTTC.

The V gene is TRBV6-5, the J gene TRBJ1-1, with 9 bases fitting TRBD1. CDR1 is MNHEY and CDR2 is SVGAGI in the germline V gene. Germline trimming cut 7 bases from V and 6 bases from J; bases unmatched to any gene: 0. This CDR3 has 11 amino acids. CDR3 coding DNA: TGTGCCAGCAACAGGGGGCCTGAAGCTTTCTTT. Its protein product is CASNRGPEAFF.